The 24 T cell receptor beta chains given below trace back to one sample, sequenced in a study of CD4+ T cells in melanoma. TCRdb's table, derived via immunoSEQ multiplex PCR, lists solely in-frame clones and lacks some. The table records about 20,000 clones, more than 70% of them present only once. These receptors originate from a human donor with melanoma.

V and J are TRBV18 and TRBJ1-2, with a weak D call TRBD1 (5 bases). CDR1 is KGHSH and CDR2 is LQKENI in the germline V gene. The V end was cut by 3 bases, the J end by 12 bases, with 23 bases between. The CDR3 covers 15 residues. CDR3: CASSPAGSVRAADTF. CDR3 coding DNA: TGTGCCAGCTCACCGGCAGGGTCGGTCCGGGCCGCCGACACCTTC.

The chain combines TRBV5-1 with TRBJ1-4; D is perhaps TRBD1 (5 bases). CDR1 SGHRS and CDR2 YFSETQ come from the germline V gene. V dropped 4 bases and J dropped 5 bases, with 15 bases sitting between them. The CDR3 extends over 15 amino acids. The CDR3 DNA reads TGCGCCAGCAGCCAACGACAGCGATTGAATGAAAAACTGTTTTTT. It codes for CASSQRQRLNEKLFF.

This clone was observed once. The V and J genes are TRBV5-1 and TRBJ1-1; D call uncertain. Germline CDR1 SGHRS, CDR2 YFSETQ. Trimming cost V 0 bases and J 1 base, with 7 bases left between them. The CDR3 is 14 amino acids. CDR3 coding DNA: TGCGCCAGCAGCTTGGAGTTGGCGAACACTGAAGCTTTCTTT. It encodes CASSLELANTEAFF.

This chain uses TRBV10-1 with TRBJ2-7; 8 bases are a match to TRBD1. The CDR3 covers 14 residues. In germline, CDR1 is WNHNN, CDR2 SYGVQD (reference sequence). J gave up 2 bases and V 3 bases, and 3 bases lay outside the gene matches. CDR3 DNA sequence: TGCGCCAGCAGTGATCCGGGACAGGCCTACGAGCAGTACTTC. It yields the protein CASSDPGQAYEQYF.

V usage is TRBV19 and J usage is TRBJ2-2; D may be TRBD1 or TRBD2 (5 bases each). V was pared by 3 bases and J by 6 bases, with 14 bases between. The CDR3 spans 15 residues. CDR1 is LNHDA, CDR2 SQIVND, per germline (reference sequence). This CDR3 is CASSIMGVRPGELFF. CDR3 coding DNA: TGTGCCAGTAGTATCATGGGGGTACGTCCCGGGGAGCTGTTTTTT.

The chain is built from TRBV18 and TRBJ1-2, with a possible D match to TRBD1 (5 bases). CDR1 KGHSH and CDR2 LQKENI come from the germline V gene. This CDR3 contains 13 residues. Trimming pared 6 bases from V and 3 bases from J, leaving 11 bases between. Here the CDR3 DNA reads TGTGCCAGCTCCCCGCCGGGGGACTATGGCTACACCTTC. Translated, it gives CASSPPGDYGYTF.

CDR3 sequence reads: CASSEVRGTEAFF. As DNA, the CDR3 is TGTGCCAGCAGTGAAGTCCGGGGCACTGAAGCTTTCTTT. The chain carries TRBV6-1 and TRBJ1-1; D is unresolved. Germline V gene lookup returns CDR1 MNHNS and CDR2 SASEGT. Trimming took 1 base from V and 4 from J, leaving 7 bases between them. The CDR3 loop spans 13 amino acids.

This clone was seen a handful of times. This chain connects TRBV7-3 to TRBJ2-5; D not resolved. The germline V and J ends were trimmed by 0 bases and 0 bases, with 5 bases remaining between them. Germline V gene data show CDR1 as SGHTA and CDR2 as FQGTGA. The CDR3 contains 14 residues. CDR3 sequence: CASSLTPDQETQYF. As DNA, the CDR3 is TGTGCCAGCAGCTTAACTCCAGACCAAGAGACCCAGTACTTC. Together with reference TRBV7-3 and TRBJ2-5, the CDR3 gives the full variable domain: GAGVSQTPSNKVTEKGKYVELRCDPISGHTALYWYRQSLGQGPEFLIYFQGTGAADDSGLPNDRFFAVRPEGSVSTLKIQRTERGDSAVYLCASSLTPDQETQYFGPGTRLLVL.

J is TRBJ2-6 and V is TRBV18, with D tentatively TRBD2 (5 bases). CDR3 size: 18 residues. V lost 0 bases, J lost 0 bases, and 12 bases lay in between. The germline CDR1 and CDR2 sequences are KGHSH and LQKENI. The CDR3 sequence is CASSPPRALGSGANVLTF. DNA for the CDR3: TGTGCCAGCTCACCACCGAGGGCCCTAGGCTCTGGGGCCAACGTCCTGACTTTC.

The rearrangement joins TRBV6-6 to TRBJ1-4; unclear D gene. CDR1 and CDR2 (germline): MNHNY, SVGAGI (reference sequence). The CDR3 sequence is 16 residues long. Trimming took off 0 bases at V and 7 bases at J, with 15 bases between the two ends. The CDR3 nucleotides are TGTGCCAGCAGTTACTCGAAGGGTCCCAAGGGTGAAAAACTGTTTTTT. Translation: CASSYSKGPKGEKLFF.

This chain joins TRBV5-1 and TRBJ1-1, with a weak D call TRBD1 (5 bases). The CDR3 is made up of 17 amino acids. Between the trimmed V and J ends, which lost 2 bases and 1 base, there was a span of 18 bases. The germline gives CDR1 SGHRS, CDR2 YFSETQ. DNA of the CDR3: TGCGCCAGCAGCTTACCGGGACCACTGGGAACGAACACTGAAGCTTTCTTT. This codes for CASSLPGPLGTNTEAFF.

The V and J genes are TRBV7-8 and TRBJ2-1; 9 nucleotides align to TRBD1. CDR3 length: 16 amino acids. Germline loops: CDR1 SGHVS, CDR2 FQNEAQ. V lost 6 bases and J lost 1; bases outside the gene matches: 7. Here the CDR3 DNA reads TGTGCCAGCAGACCAACAGGGGGCCGGTCCTACAATGAGCAGTTCTTC. It encodes CASRPTGGRSYNEQFF.

The V gene is TRBV6-6, the J gene TRBJ2-7; D not certain. CDR1 and CDR2 (germline): MNHNY, SVGAGI (reference sequence). The V gene lost 6 bases and the J gene lost 7 bases, with 13 bases spanning the gap. This CDR3 spans 12 amino acids. CDR3 in DNA: TGTGCCAGCAGCTCCACCCTGGTGGAGCAGTACTTC. Translating it yields CASSSTLVEQYF.

This clone occurred a few times. This sequence joins TRBV21-1 and TRBJ2-3; TRBD1 reflects the table's D call only, with no check against the DNA. TRBV21-1 is classified as a pseudogene. The CDR3 contains 18 residues. CDR3 bases: TGTGCCAGCAGCCTTTACCCTCGGCAGGGGTTCTTCACAGATACGCAGTATTTT. It is translated as CASSLYPRQGFFTDTQYF.

The rearrangement uses TRBV30 and TRBJ1-1; 7 bases are shared with TRBD1. J gave up 6 bases and V 1 base, and 5 bases lay outside the gene matches. Germline V gives CDR1 GTSNPN, CDR2 SVGIG (reference sequence). The CDR3 contains 13 residues. CDR3 sequence (DNA): TGTGCCTGGAGTGGACAGGGAGTGGCTGAAGCTTTCTTT. The encoded protein is CAWSGQGVAEAFF.

This rearrangement joins TRBV7-9 to TRBJ1-1; no clear D gene. CDR3 size: 13 residues. CDR1 is SEHNR, CDR2 FQNEAQ, per germline (reference sequence). Deletions cut 4 bases from V and 9 bases from J, with 15 bases between. For the CDR3, the DNA is TGTGCCAGCAGCTACGTTCCGGCCGAGAAAGCTTTCTTT. It encodes CASSYVPAEKAFF.

The J gene is TRBJ1-2, the V gene TRBV6-5; tentative D call: TRBD1 (5 bases). The CDR3 covers 12 residues. The V and J ends lost 10 bases and 4 bases respectively, with 13 bases between them. CDR1 and CDR2 from the germline V gene are MNHEY and SVGAGI. The DNA for the CDR3 is TGTGCCACAAATGGGGGGATCTATGGCTACACCTTC. Translating gives CATNGGIYGYTF.

This chain joins TRBV6-1 and TRBJ1-2; 7 bases are a match to TRBD1. The CDR3 totals 14 residues. Germline CDR1 is MNHNS and CDR2 is SASEGT. The junction had 9 bases not matched to a gene; V was cut back by 5 bases and J by 6 bases. CDR3 in amino acids: CASSFPGGRDGYTF. The CDR3 region has the DNA TGTGCCAGCAGTTTTCCAGGGGGGAGAGATGGCTACACCTTC.

The V call is TRBV10-3, the J call TRBJ1-2; D might be TRBD1 (6 bases). The length of the CDR3 is 15 residues. V dropped 0 bases and J dropped 3 bases, with 11 bases sitting between them. Germline CDR1 and CDR2: ENHRY and SYGVKD. Written as DNA, the CDR3 is TGTGCCATCAGTGAGTCTTCACAGGGTTACTATGGCTACACCTTC. Translating it yields CAISESSQGYYGYTF.

This rearrangement joins TRBV15 to TRBJ1-2, with a weak D call TRBD1 (5 bases). V lost 1 base, J lost 4 bases, and 7 bases lay in between. The CDR3 contains 13 residues. Germline-derived CDR1 and CDR2 are LNHNV and YYDKDF (reference sequence). This CDR3 is CATSRAGGYGYTF. In DNA form, the CDR3 reads TGTGCCACCAGCAGAGCTGGGGGCTATGGCTACACCTTC.

The chain couples TRBV4-1 to TRBJ1-2; D is undetermined. Germline assignment: CDR1 MGHRA and CDR2 YSYEKL. V was pared by 9 bases and J by 2 bases, with 10 bases between. The CDR3 runs to 12 residues. CDR3 loop: CASGWGNYGYTF. In DNA, the CDR3 is TGCGCCAGTGGTTGGGGAAACTATGGCTACACCTTC.

The count of this clone is one. This sequence joins TRBV7-3 and TRBJ1-6; maybe TRBD1 (5 bases). This CDR3 has 16 residues. Per the germline V gene, CDR1 is SGHTA and CDR2 is FQGTGA. Trimming removed 1 base at V and 10 bases at J, with 17 bases between. This CDR3 is CASSLIMDGGRSPLHF. The CDR3, as DNA: TGTGCCAGCAGCTTAATTATGGACGGGGGTAGGTCACCCCTCCACTTT.

The rearrangement links TRBV2 to TRBJ2-7, with TRBD1 identical over 8 bases. The germline V gene has CDR1 SNHLY and CDR2 FYNNEI. The CDR3 length is 13 residues. The J segment lost 2 bases and the V segment lost 6 bases, leaving 3 bases of the junction unmatched. The CDR3 sequence: CASSVGQAYEQYF. DNA for the CDR3: TGTGCCAGCAGCGTGGGACAGGCCTACGAGCAGTACTTC.

This clone was counted a few times. The V and J genes are TRBV19 and TRBJ2-5; D may be TRBD1 (6 bases). Per the germline V gene, CDR1 is LNHDA and CDR2 is SQIVND (reference sequence). The CDR3 length is 13 residues. V shed 3 bases and J shed 2 bases, with 7 bases lying between them. CDR3 in DNA: TGTGCCAGTAGTATCGACAGGCAAGAGACCCAGTACTTC. Encoded protein: CASSIDRQETQYF. The variable domain in full, completed from reference TRBV19 and TRBJ2-5, reads DGGITQSPKYLFRKEGQNVTLSCEQNLNHDAMYWYRQDPGQGLRLIYYSQIVNDFQKGDIAEGYSVSREKKESFPLTVTSAQKNPTAFYLCASSIDRQETQYFGPGTRLLVL.